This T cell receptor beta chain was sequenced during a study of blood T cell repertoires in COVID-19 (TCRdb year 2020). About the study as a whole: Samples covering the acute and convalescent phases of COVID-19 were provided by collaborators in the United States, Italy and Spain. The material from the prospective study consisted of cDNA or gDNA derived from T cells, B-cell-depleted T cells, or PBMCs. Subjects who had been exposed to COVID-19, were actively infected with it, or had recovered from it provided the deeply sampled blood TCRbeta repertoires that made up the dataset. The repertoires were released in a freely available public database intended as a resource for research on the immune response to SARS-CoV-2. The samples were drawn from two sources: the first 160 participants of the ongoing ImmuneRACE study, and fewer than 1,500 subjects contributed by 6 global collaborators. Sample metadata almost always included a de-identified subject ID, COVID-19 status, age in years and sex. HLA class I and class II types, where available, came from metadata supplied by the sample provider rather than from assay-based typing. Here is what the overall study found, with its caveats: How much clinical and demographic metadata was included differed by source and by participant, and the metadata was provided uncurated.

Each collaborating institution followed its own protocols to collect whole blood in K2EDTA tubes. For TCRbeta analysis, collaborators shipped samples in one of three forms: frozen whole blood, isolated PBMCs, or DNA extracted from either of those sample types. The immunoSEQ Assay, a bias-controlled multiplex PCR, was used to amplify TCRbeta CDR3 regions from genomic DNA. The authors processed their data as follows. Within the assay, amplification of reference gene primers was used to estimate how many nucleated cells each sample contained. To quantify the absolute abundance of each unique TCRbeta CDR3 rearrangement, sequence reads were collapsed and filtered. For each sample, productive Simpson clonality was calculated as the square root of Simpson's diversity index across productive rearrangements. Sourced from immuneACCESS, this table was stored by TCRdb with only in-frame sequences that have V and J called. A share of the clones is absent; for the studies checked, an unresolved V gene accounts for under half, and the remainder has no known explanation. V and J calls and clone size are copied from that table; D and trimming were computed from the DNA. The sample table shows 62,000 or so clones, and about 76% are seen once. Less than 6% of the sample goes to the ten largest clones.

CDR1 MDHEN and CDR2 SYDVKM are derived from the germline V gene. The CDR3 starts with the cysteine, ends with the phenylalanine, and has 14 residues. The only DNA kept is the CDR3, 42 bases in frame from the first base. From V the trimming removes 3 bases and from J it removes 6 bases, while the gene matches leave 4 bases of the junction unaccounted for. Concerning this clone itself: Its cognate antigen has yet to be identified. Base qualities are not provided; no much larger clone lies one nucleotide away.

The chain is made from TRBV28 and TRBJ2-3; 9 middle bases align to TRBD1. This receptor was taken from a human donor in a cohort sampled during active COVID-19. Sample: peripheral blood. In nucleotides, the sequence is TGTGCCAGCAGTTTTCGGACAGGGGCGGATACGCAGTATTTT. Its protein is CASSFRTGADTQYF.